The text below deals with one T cell receptor (beta chain). It has no known antigen specificity. The record has no base qualities; no much larger clone is one base away. The sample comes from a study of cytomegalovirus exposure and HLA in healthy donors (dated by TCRdb to the late 2010s). For the study in its entirety: An earlier analysis of some 620 of the donors reported 276 Gb of sequence data and 95 million to 120 million unique TCR beta sequences obtained from about 179 million T cells. Donor age, sex, ethnicity and CMV serostatus were collected together with the repertoire data. Every discovery cohort repertoire had been produced on one sequencing platform. The study combined high-throughput TCR immunosequencing, statistical association of individual TCRs with disease status, and machine learning to predict cytomegalovirus infection status. Besides the first cohort of around 700 subjects, a separate validation cohort made up of roughly 130 different subjects was used. Rather than using new phenotypic data, the later analysis identified candidate immune exposures from TCR beta sequences and from how often those sequences occurred across donors. In an earlier analysis of around 540 of the donors, high-throughput TCR beta sequencing was used to judge whether each TCR beta V gene segment behaved as functional or pseudogenic. Class I and class II HLA loci were covered by the typing at four-digit resolution. A later genetic analysis used genome-wide SNP genotypes for about 65% of the roughly 670 donors, treating that subset as a discovery cohort. Typing coverage varied by locus: roughly 620-630 donors for A, B, C, DRB1 and DQB1; 522 for DQA1; around 570 for DPA1; 450 to 480 for DPB1. Approximately 300 gigabases of sequencing data and 75 million to 85 million unique TCR sequences made up an early release that covered under 750 HLA-typed donors. To study patterns of TCR occurrence, a later analysis re-analyzed previously published TCR beta repertoires from 650 to 750 donors and added high-resolution HLA genotyping. The study aimed to test whether cataloging public T cell receptors could reveal signatures of past pathogen exposure. Across about 380 genotyped donors of the cohort, an average of about 220,000 unique TCR beta nucleotide sequences per donor were sequenced, and approximately 17% of those sequences were non-productive. Using immunosequencing, the study profiled T cell repertoires from around 670 subjects and related those repertoires to cytomegalovirus serostatus. Four to six DR-DQ haplotypes were handled as single units for association and clustering, since linkage in the cohort was strong. Among the roughly 390 genotyped donors, 81% belonged to the genetic ancestry cluster associated with self-reported Caucasian donors. Results the study describes overall, beyond this receptor: Several of the top co-occurrence clusters appeared to be linked to parvovirus B19, influenza, CMV and Epstein-Barr virus, according to a later analysis. The authors suggested that the approach could potentially be generalized to other disease states and immunological phenotypes. Most TCR sequences were observed very rarely across donors, whereas some public TCRs were present in many individuals. A further reported finding was that TCR beta sequences accurately predicted the HLA-A and HLA-B alleles for most subjects in the first cohort. The sequencing pipeline was judged likely to have produced a cluster of highly shared sequence variants as a technical artifact. A later genetic analysis associated a missense DCLRE1C variant with V-gene and J-gene trimming of TCR beta chains, and an independent cohort replicated the association. Some IMGT-functional V segments, including TRBV6-2 and TRBV6-3, could not be distinguished by the 87-base-pair reads and were therefore excluded. This cohort had only TCR beta chains sequenced, and the lack of alpha or paired-chain data limited which features could be detected. The study listed 150 to 200 TCR beta chains as associated with cytomegalovirus. The only immune exposure information available for the cohort was CMV serostatus. Correlated functional status among segregating V segments might reflect linkage disequilibrium, but an unknown experimental factor could not be ruled out. When HLA alleles, especially DR and DQ, strongly co-occurred, TCR associations were difficult to assign to individual alleles. In a later genetic analysis, fewer N-insertions in productive TCRs were reported among donors in an Asian-associated ancestry cluster than the roughly 700-donor mean. A later analysis found that HLA-associated TCR beta chains were more clonally expanded and had lower generation probabilities than equally common non-associated chains. In both the original and validation cohorts, the classifier was reported to diagnose cytomegalovirus status with high specificity and sensitivity. Approximately 16 rarely observed V segments, including chromosome 9 orphons, were excluded from the earlier analysis of approximately 600 of the donors because counts were too low. A later analysis associated some 17,000 TCR beta sequences with specific HLA alleles at a false discovery rate of 0.05. A later analysis found that TCR association rates varied across HLA loci, with DRB1 alleles showing the most associated TCRs and HLA-C alleles the fewest. According to a later analysis, most CMV-associated TCR beta chains appeared to be HLA-restricted, and the HLA associations seemed to be driven largely by CMV exposure. The presence/absence analyses assumed that sequencing depth was roughly uniform across donors, and that assumption may not be true. In an earlier analysis of about 540 of the donors, most TCR beta V segments were observed in productive rearrangements about 87% or about 30% of the time, broadly matching IMGT annotations. Three of the identified cytomegalovirus-associated TCR beta chains were confirmed in vitro to be specific for cytomegalovirus antigens. Because some donors lacked HLA typing at each locus, the association tests relied only on the typed subset.

The cohort was made up of 500 to 850 healthy bone marrow donors. At the time of sampling, all cohort members were nominally healthy, though unrecorded immune exposures were likely present. The donor was CMV seronegative and was included in the group of a few hundred seronegative cohort members. Every donor gave a peripheral blood sample, and the peripheral blood mononuclear cells from that sample were used for TCR beta sequencing. Genomic DNA extraction from the blood cell samples was performed with the Qiagen DNeasy Blood Extraction Kit. The CDR3 has 14 amino acids, counting the end cysteine and phenylalanine. The CDR3 DNA has 42 bases and is translated from base 1. V loses 0 bases at its end and J loses 7 bases; junction bases beyond the gene matches: 5. For CDR1 and CDR2, the germline V gene lists MNHEY and SVGAGI. Libraries were built with the immunoSEQ multiplex PCR assay. The multiplex PCR relied on a mix of 60 forward primers for TCR Vbeta segments and 13 reverse primers for TCR Jbeta segments. The CDR3 region of rearranged TCR beta genes was amplified from genomic DNA by a multiplex PCR assay. Amplified TCR beta libraries were sequenced as 87-base-pair reads on the Illumina HiSeq System. The published analysis was carried out like this. In a later analysis, tens of millions of unique TCR beta chains were counted across the roughly 670 repertoires, and approximately 11 million of these chains were shared by at least two donors. To remove PCR and sequencing errors, raw reads were error-corrected and collapsed into unique sequences using a nearest-neighbor algorithm that merged closely related sequences. Alignment of CDR3 sequences to IMGT reference sequences was used to assign V, D and J gene segments. Each retained sequence needed at least a six-nucleotide match to both a V gene segment and a J gene segment. A rearrangement counted as productive if the CDR3 had no stop codons and remained in frame with V and J, and every other rearrangement counted as non-productive. Following IMGT convention, CDR3 was defined as the stretch from the second conserved V-encoded cysteine up to the conserved J-encoded phenylalanine. The earlier analysis of a few hundred of the donors excluded sequences that lacked an unambiguous match to a single V gene segment. In an earlier analysis of several hundred of the donors, a V segment was called functional when productive rearrangements were above 56.7%, and segregating when the standard deviation between donors exceeded 5%. A statistical classification framework was built to diagnose cytomegalovirus status from the catalog of TCR beta chain sequences. A later analysis assigned V and J genes by comparing TCR nucleotide sequences with IMGT/GENE-DB human TR gene sequences. The TCRdist pipeline was used in a later analysis to assign CDR3 sequences and most-parsimonious VDJ recombination scenarios. In a later analysis, each TCR beta chain was defined by its CDR3 amino acid sequence together with its V-gene family, and reads lacking a unique V-gene family were excluded. A later analysis removed 592 highly shared, low-generation-probability nucleotide sequences to deal with suspected cross-contamination and a sequencing artifact. In a later analysis, a clonal expansion index was calculated for each public chain from normalized within-repertoire ranks of inferred template counts. Generation probabilities in a later analysis came from a VDJ recombination model fitted to out-of-frame rearrangements, and those results were checked against IGoR. In a later analysis, TCR-TCR, TCR-HLA and TCR-CMV co-occurrence was scored with hypergeometric tests, and a repertoire-size bias correction was applied to TCR pairs. A later analysis estimated false discovery rates by permuting HLA or CMV assignments 20 times. In a later analysis, co-occurring TCRs were grouped using DBSCAN, with TCRdist sequence similarity added in when clustering inside HLA-allele-positive subsets. For co-occurrence clustering, repertoires with fewer than 30,000 or more than 120,000 public chains were excluded, along with five repertoires with anomalous nucleotide sharing. Imported from immuneACCESS, the table was reduced by TCRdb to in-frame sequences with V and J called. These copies leave out some clones; in studies compared against another copy, an unresolved V gene accounts for under half, and the cause of the remainder is not known. Clone size and V and J calls were adopted from that table, with D and trimming inferred from the DNA. The sample contains 130,000 to 150,000 clones, about two thirds of them found a single time. Approximately 2% of the sample lies in the top ten.

The sequence is built from TRBV6-5 and TRBJ1-2, and TRBD1 matches 7 of the central bases. Material for sequencing was PBMCs. This receptor was taken from a man in his forties in good health and CMV-seronegative. In nucleotide form, the sequence is TGTGCCAGCAGTTACTCGGCAGGGGGAACTGGCTACACCTTC. Translation gives CASSYSAGGTGYTF.